Following are 9 T cell receptor beta chains from one sample sequenced in a study of human T cells and chemical hapten exposure (dated by TCRdb to the early 2020s). The time point label, as the study defines it: patch test 3, about 24 weeks after DPC sensitization. The sample's treatment or condition label, in plain terms: therapeutic diphenylcyclopropenone sensitization with weekly scalp DPC. The library was obtained by RACE. Sequencing took place on a NextSeq 500. Clones were called with MiXCR by TCRdb after fastp trimmed the public reads at Q25, and only in-frame beta chains were retained. Merged by CDR3 protein, the rows form single entries marked with the most common genes and DNA. In this sample the table shows 150,000 to 200,000 distinct CDR3 sequences, 24% of which occur a single time. The ten top clones hold under 2.5% of the sample. The sample in question was whole blood, obtained in connection with sensitization to the hapten diphenylcyclopropenone (DPC). These receptor sequences come from a woman aged 40 to 50 with alopecia areata. Some clones in this sample may be carry-over from other donors' samples.

This clonotype was seen more than once but under ten times. CDR3 nucleotide sequence: TGTGCCAGCAGCTTCCCTAGAAGCTCCTACAATGAGCAGTTCTTC. Protein product: CASSFPRSSYNEQFF. The chain is built from TRBV7-2 and TRBJ2-1; D unclear. The CDR3 totals 15 residues. Trimming left V 3 bases short and J 0 bases short, with 9 bases between. CDR1 is SGHTA and CDR2 is FQGNSA in the germline V gene.

This clonotype came up a few times. The chain recombines TRBV28 with TRBJ2-3, with D possibly being TRBD2 (5 bases). CDR1 MDHEN and CDR2 SYDVKM come from the germline V gene. This CDR3 spans 14 amino acids. With 3 bases removed from V and 1 base from J, the gap between germline ends came to 8 bases. CDR3 residues: CASSFPGGTDTQYF. The CDR3 DNA is TGTGCCAGCAGTTTTCCCGGGGGCACAGATACGCAGTATTTT.

V usage is TRBV5-1 and J usage is TRBJ2-5; D is ambiguous. Deletions cut 3 bases from V and 2 bases from J, with 11 bases between. CDR1 is SGHRS and CDR2 is YFSETQ in the germline V gene. The CDR3 length is 14 residues. In DNA form, the CDR3 reads TGCGCCAGCAGCTCACTTCTGCGGCAAGAGACCCAGTACTTC. Its protein is CASSSLLRQETQYF. Using reference TRBV5-1 and TRBJ2-5 for the parts outside the CDR3, the full variable domain is KAGVTQTPRYLIKTRGQQVTLSCSPISGHRSVSWYQQTPGQGLQFLFEYFSETQRNKGNFPGRFSGRQFSNSRSEMNVSTLELGDSALYLCASSSLLRQETQYFGPGTRLLVL.

V is TRBV28 and J is TRBJ2-1; tentative D call: TRBD1 (7 bases). Deletions cut 6 bases from V and 0 bases from J, with 12 bases between. CDR1 and CDR2 (germline): MDHEN, SYDVKM. This CDR3 is built from 15 residues. The CDR3 protein is CASSRGDRSYNEQFF. The CDR3 DNA sequence: TGTGCCAGCAGCAGGGGGGATCGCTCCTACAATGAGCAGTTCTTC.

This sequence joins TRBV28 and TRBJ1-2, with unresolved D. CDR3 size: 15 residues. Trimming took 4 bases from V and 1 from J, leaving 13 bases between them. Germline values: CDR1 MDHEN, CDR2 SYDVKM. The CDR3 sequence is CASSSQAGNNYGYTF. CDR3 coding DNA: TGTGCCAGCAGTTCCCAAGCGGGGAATAACTATGGCTACACCTTC.

This clonotype appeared a few times. The chain has TRBV29-1 and TRBJ2-7; perhaps TRBD2 as D (5 bases). The V and J ends lost 4 bases and 2 bases respectively, with 9 bases between them. The CDR3 covers 12 residues. Per the germline V gene, CDR1 is SQVTM and CDR2 is ANQGSEA. The CDR3: CSVVRGTYEQYF. The CDR3 DNA reads TGCAGCGTTGTGAGAGGGACCTACGAGCAGTACTTC.

J is TRBJ2-6 and V is TRBV11-3, with TRBD1 as a possible D gene (6 bases). This CDR3 is 15 amino acids long. Trimming shortened V by 5 bases and J by 0 bases, and 8 bases separated the two germline ends. The germline CDR1 and CDR2 sequences are SGHNT and YENEEA. Here the CDR3 DNA reads TGTGCCAGCAGCAAGGGGGACTCTGGGGCCAACGTCCTGACTTTC. This encodes CASSKGDSGANVLTF.

V and J are TRBV4-2 and TRBJ2-3; TRBD1 is a possible D gene (5 bases). Between the trimmed V and J ends, which lost 4 bases and 2 bases, there was a span of 16 bases. Germline-derived CDR1 and CDR2 are LGHNA and YNFKEQ. CDR3 length: 16 residues. CDR3 amino acids: CASSPFGASTTDTQYF. CDR3 DNA sequence: TGTGCCAGCAGCCCGTTTGGGGCTTCCACCACAGATACGCAGTATTTT.

In this sample, this clonotype turned up a few times. The chain uses TRBV6-2 or TRBV6-3 and TRBJ1-2; tentative D call: TRBD1 (5 bases). Per the germline V gene, CDR1 is MNHEY and CDR2 is SVGEGT. V was shortened by 7 bases and J by 4 bases, with 19 bases between the two germline ends. CDR3 size: 15 residues. The CDR3 loop is CASNNGARIGYGYTF. The DNA for the CDR3 is TGTGCCAGCAATAACGGGGCCCGAATCGGCTATGGCTACACCTTC.